This T cell receptor beta chain comes out of a study of cytomegalovirus exposure and HLA in healthy donors. Overall study results and limits: Sequence variants that were highly shared formed a cluster that was likely a sequencing artifact. With further analysis later on, most CMV-associated TCR beta chains appeared HLA-restricted. Using a false discovery rate of 0.05, a later analysis showed that roughly 16,000 TCR beta sequences were associated with HLA alleles.

Comments on this clone: Its antigen is not known.

This CDR3 spans 13 amino acids. Trimming removed 6 bases from V and 4 bases from J; junction bases left unmatched: 4. Germline V gene lookup returns CDR1 SNHLY and CDR2 FYNNEI. A multiplex PCR was run with 60 Vbeta primers and 13 Jbeta primers. Measured with immunoSEQ multiplex PCR; TCRdb has only the in-frame clones, and not every one. The clone table shows 150,000 to 200,000 clones, with the ten largest holding about 0.79%. Every donor was a healthy person donating bone marrow. This sequence originates from a woman under 30 in good health and CMV-seropositive. The V gene is TRBV2, the J gene TRBJ1-1, with 8 positions matching TRBD1. Sequenced: PBMCs. The CDR3 sequence: CASRDRESTEAFF. CDR3 DNA sequence: TGTGCCAGCAGGGACAGGGAGTCCACTGAAGCTTTCTTT.